This paragraph reports one T cell receptor beta chain. The target antigen is unknown. 60 Vbeta and 13 Jbeta primers were used in PCR. Using immunoSEQ multiplex PCR, the repertoire was profiled, and TCRdb retains in-frame clones only, with some absent. This table holds around 190,000 clones, roughly 74% found once. V dropped 8 bases and J dropped 6; count of bases not matched to a gene: 15. The CDR3 loop spans 16 amino acids. In nominal health when sampled, donors likely had unrecorded immune exposures nonetheless. The data stem from a study of cytomegalovirus exposure and HLA in healthy donors. For the study at large: About 82 million unique TCRs from HLA-typed donors were held in an early release of data. In terms of ancestry, the Caucasian-associated cluster contained about 81% of the roughly 400 genotyped donors. Study results and limitations: Cytomegalovirus association was listed for roughly 160 TCR beta chains.

The V call is TRBV23-1, the J call TRBJ2-2, with 7 bases identical to TRBD1. TRBV23-1 has ORF status, its function being uncertain. The sequencing sample was made of PBMCs. The TCR comes from a woman between 25 and 40 years old in good health and CMV-seropositive. In nucleotides, the CDR3 is TGCGCCAGCGACTTTCCGAGACAGGGATCACCCGGGGAGCTGTTTTTT. Its protein is CASDFPRQGSPGELFF.